This T cell receptor beta chain was observed in a study of T cells in Graves' hyperthyroidism and ophthalmopathy. The CDR3 loop spans 11 amino acids. Germline CDR1 and CDR2: MGHRA and YSYEKL. The V and J ends lost 1 base and 5 bases respectively, with 3 bases between them. TCR beta CDR3 regions were amplified from RNA. The HTBI primer set drove a first-round RT-PCR of the TCR CDR3. From the multiplex PCR reads, TCRdb called clonotypes with MiXCR, one entry per CDR3 protein. Counted here are about 560,000 distinct CDR3 sequences, around 15% occurring once; the ten biggest clones make up 15% to 20%. This chain links TRBV4-1 with TRBJ2-7; D call uncertain. Sequencing used blood. The sequence was collected from a woman in her late teens or twenties with Graves' hyperthyroidism. CDR3 DNA sequence: TGCGCCAGCAGCCAAGGTAACGAGCAGTACTTC. This translates into CASSQGNEQYF.